This is a list of T cell receptor beta chains from one sample in a study of shared clonotypes between healthy human individuals. Data came from immunoSEQ multiplex PCR; TCRdb stores just in-frame clones and leaves some out. The sample lists some 500,000 clones, 70% to 80% occurring once. The sample comprised PBMCs. The receptors shown here come from a woman between 40 and 50 years old in good health. Some clones in this sample may be carry-over from other donors' samples. CDR3s include the opening cysteine and the closing phenylalanine or tryptophan. Size tells how often a clone was seen (once, few, many) or the class of an expanded clone, and some rows leave it out.

v_call | clone_size | cdr3_aa
TRBV2 | - | CASRRGRENTEAFF
TRBV6-1 | - | CASTPQALNEQYF
TRBV5-4 | - | CASSADTGTIVRETQYF
TRBV28 | - | CASRVGGEVETQYF
TRBV11-2 | - | CASSPESRTGPMYGYTF
TRBV9 | - | CASSASLQGEAFF
TRBV18 | - | CASSQPGQGAIGIQYF
TRBV30 | - | CAWSVRGRTGELFF
TRBV6-6 | - | CASRGGQSSYNEQFF
TRBV7-7 | - | CASSPRGGQGADTQYF
TRBV7-2 | - | CASSSQLAGGVNEQFF
TRBV5-5 | - | CASSLGRGNTGELFF
TRBV7-2 | many | CASSLTRTGNQPQHF
TRBV7-3 | once | CASSPGTSGSSQYF
TRBV5-8 | once | CASSLVKGQPQHF
TRBV5-1 | - | CASSLDRGFAEAFF
TRBV7-2 | - | CASSLLPRHPAQETQYF
TRBV7-2 | - | CASSLVGGGAYGYTF
TRBV6-6 | - | CASSPDYTGELFF
TRBV20-1 | few | CSARGYTEAFF
TRBV7-2 | - | CASSFKRTTTYTDTQYF
TRBV4-3 | - | CASSQMRGGETQYF
TRBV6-6 | - | CASSSDPPGQTDTQYF
TRBV30 | few | CATEPGTEAFF
TRBV18 | - | CASSPSGTGELFF
TRBV15 | - | CATSHPSDSPYEQYF
TRBV2 | - | CASSLSAQGWEQFF
TRBV18 | - | CASSPPGGRETQYF
TRBV6-5 | - | CASTVTSGSRETQYF
TRBV7-2 | once | CASSLGGARKSEQYF
TRBV7-3 | - | CASSRGLAGAEEQYF
TRBV18 | - | CASSRNTEAFF
TRBV29-1 | once | CSATVLLSETQYF
TRBV19 | - | CASKTGGGGNQPQHF
TRBV7-3 | few | CASSRSLGPGDTQYF